This is a list of T cell receptor beta chains from one sample in a study of T cell repertoires in cytomegalovirus infection. Each CDR3 protein is one row after TCRdb ran MiXCR on the reads. This sample yields approximately 190,000 distinct CDR3 sequences, of which about 30% are seen a single time; approximately 30% belongs to the top ten. What was sequenced was PBMCs. The source of these receptors is a human donor in good health (CMV status not recorded). Some clones in this sample may be carry-over from other donors' samples. CDR3s include the opening cysteine and the closing phenylalanine or tryptophan. D genes are given only for firm matches. Not every row has a clone size; where given, it reads once, few, many or a size class.

j_gene,abundance,d_gene,v_gene,CDR3aa,CDR3nt
TRBJ2-7,-,-,TRBV29-1,CSGGLGVYEQYF,TGCAGCGGCGGGTTGGGGGTCTACGAGCAGTACTTC
TRBJ2-2,-,-,TRBV6-2/TRBV6-3,CASSAYPGELFF,TGTGCCAGCAGTGCCTATCCCGGGGAGCTGTTTTTT
TRBJ1-1,-,-,TRBV5-1,CASSSGINTEAFF,TGCGCCAGCAGCTCCGGGATTAACACTGAAGCTTTCTTT
TRBJ2-5,-,-,TRBV29-1,CSERAVETQYF,TGCAGTGAAAGGGCGGTGGAGACCCAGTACTTC
TRBJ1-2,-,-,TRBV19,CASTTNSRYGYTF,TGTGCCAGTACCACGAACAGTCGTTATGGCTACACCTTC
TRBJ1-1,few,-,TRBV11-2,CASSEPGRGKNTEAFF,TGTGCCAGCAGCGAACCGGGACGGGGAAAGAACACTGAAGCTTTCTTT
TRBJ1-1,-,-,TRBV7-2,CASTTRGRAEAFF,TGTGCCAGCACCACTAGGGGGAGGGCTGAAGCTTTCTTT
TRBJ1-5,-,-,TRBV20-1,CSARDLRDEGQPQHF,TGCAGTGCTAGAGATCTCAGGGATGAAGGCCAGCCCCAGCATTTT
TRBJ2-6,-,-,TRBV4-2,CASSPRLTVISGANVLTF,TGTGCCAGCAGCCCCCGACTCACTGTTATCTCTGGGGCCAACGTCCTGACTTTC
TRBJ1-1,-,-,TRBV7-9,CASKEWERENTEAFF,TGTGCCAGCAAGGAGTGGGAAAGGGAGAACACTGAAGCTTTCTTT
TRBJ2-5,many,TRBD1,TRBV28,CASSSTGDLEETQYF,TGTGCCAGCAGTTCAACAGGGGACCTTGAAGAGACCCAGTACTTC
TRBJ1-1,-,-,TRBV6-2/TRBV6-3,CAAGDTEAFF,TGTGCCGCAGGGGACACTGAAGCTTTCTTT
TRBJ2-1,-,TRBD2,TRBV5-1,CASTPGLAGNEQFF,TGCGCCAGCACCCCGGGACTAGCGGGCAATGAGCAGTTCTTC
TRBJ1-2,-,-,TRBV5-4,CASSLNRDGYTF,TGTGCCAGCAGCTTGAACAGGGACGGCTACACCTTC
TRBJ1-2,-,-,TRBV7-2,CASSIRTNNYGYTF,TGTGCCAGCAGTATCCGGACAAATAACTATGGCTACACCTTC
TRBJ2-7,-,TRBD1,TRBV2,CASSSPGTGTYEQYF,TGTGCCAGCAGTTCCCCCGGGACAGGAACCTACGAGCAGTACTTC
TRBJ2-7,-,-,TRBV12-3/TRBV12-4,CASSGREGSYEQYF,TGTGCCAGCAGTGGCCGTGAAGGCTCCTACGAGCAGTACTTC
TRBJ2-3,-,TRBD2,TRBV7-2,CASSLVAGGNTDTQYF,TGTGCCAGCAGCTTAGTAGCGGGGGGTAACACAGATACGCAGTATTTT
TRBJ2-5,-,-,TRBV2,CASILNPASRETQYF,TGTGCCAGCATCCTCAATCCGGCGTCCAGAGAGACCCAGTACTTC
TRBJ1-2,-,TRBD1,TRBV7-2,CASSLLDRASYGYTF,TGTGCCAGCAGCTTACTCGACAGGGCGAGCTATGGCTACACCTTC
TRBJ2-6,few,TRBD1,TRBV2,CASRRDRVSSGANVLTF,TGTGCCAGCAGGAGAGACAGGGTGAGCTCTGGGGCCAACGTCCTGACTTTC
TRBJ1-1,-,-,TRBV20-1,CSARDRIGANTEAFF,TGCAGTGCTAGAGATCGTATAGGGGCAAACACTGAAGCTTTCTTT
TRBJ2-1,-,TRBD1,TRBV18,CASSTRTGRSAEQFF,TGTGCCAGCTCTACTAGGACAGGGAGGTCCGCTGAGCAGTTCTTC
TRBJ1-1,-,-,TRBV7-2,CASSLHSRGHTEAFF,TGTGCCAGCAGCTTACATTCCAGGGGCCACACTGAAGCTTTCTTT
TRBJ1-2,-,TRBD1,TRBV2,CASSEDGDRGGYTF,TGTGCCAGCAGTGAGGATGGGGACAGGGGTGGCTACACCTTC
TRBJ1-2,-,-,TRBV25-1,CASSEADGLYGYTF,TGTGCCAGCAGTGAAGCAGACGGTCTCTATGGCTACACCTTC
TRBJ1-5,few,TRBD1,TRBV20-1,CSARDRRAGSNQPQHF,TGCAGTGCTAGGGACAGGCGCGCGGGGAGCAATCAGCCCCAGCATTTT
TRBJ2-1,-,TRBD2,TRBV7-3,CASSYPGGGHNEQFF,TGTGCCAGCAGCTACCCTGGCGGGGGGCACAATGAGCAGTTCTTC
TRBJ2-1,many,TRBD2,TRBV7-2,CASSSRTSGGHGEQFF,TGTGCCAGCAGCTCTCGGACTAGCGGGGGGCATGGTGAGCAGTTCTTC
TRBJ2-5,many,TRBD1,TRBV12-3/TRBV12-4,CASSSGQGASETQYF,TGTGCCAGCAGTTCCGGACAGGGGGCATCAGAGACCCAGTACTTC
TRBJ1-2,few,-,TRBV19,CASSPSQGLGGYTF,TGTGCCAGTAGTCCCTCCCAGGGGCTGGGTGGCTACACCTTC
TRBJ1-1,few,-,TRBV7-2,CASSLDARNTEAFF,TGTGCCAGCAGCTTAGACGCCAGGAACACTGAAGCTTTCTTT
TRBJ1-5,-,-,TRBV5-1,CASSLRPGGPQHF,TGCGCCAGCAGTCTTAGGCCCGGGGGGCCCCAGCATTTT
TRBJ2-7,-,-,TRBV3-1,CASSQPRGRLGDYEQYF,TGTGCCAGCAGCCAGCCACGGGGCCGATTGGGGGACTACGAGCAGTACTTC
TRBJ1-6,many,-,TRBV7-2,CASSLQGNSYNSPLHF,TGTGCCAGCAGCTTACAAGGAAACTCCTATAATTCACCCCTCCACTTT